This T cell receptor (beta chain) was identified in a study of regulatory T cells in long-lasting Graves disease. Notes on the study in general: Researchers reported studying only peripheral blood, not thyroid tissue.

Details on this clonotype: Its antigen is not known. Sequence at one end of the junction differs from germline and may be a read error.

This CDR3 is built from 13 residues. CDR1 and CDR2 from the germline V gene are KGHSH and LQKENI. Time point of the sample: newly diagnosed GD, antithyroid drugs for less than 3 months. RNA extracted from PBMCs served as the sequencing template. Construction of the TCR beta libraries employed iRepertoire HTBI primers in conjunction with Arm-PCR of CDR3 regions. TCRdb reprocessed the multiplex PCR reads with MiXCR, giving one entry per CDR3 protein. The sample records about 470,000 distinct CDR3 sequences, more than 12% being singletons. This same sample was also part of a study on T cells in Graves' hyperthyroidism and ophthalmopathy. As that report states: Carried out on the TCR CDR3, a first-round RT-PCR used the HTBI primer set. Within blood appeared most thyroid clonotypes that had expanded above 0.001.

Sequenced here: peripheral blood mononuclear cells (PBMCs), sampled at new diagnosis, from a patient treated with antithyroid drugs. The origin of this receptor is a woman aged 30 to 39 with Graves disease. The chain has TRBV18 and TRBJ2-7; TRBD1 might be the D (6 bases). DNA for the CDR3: TGTGCCAGCTCGCCACAGGGTTACTACGAGCAGTACTTC. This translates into CASSPQGYYEQYF.